The rows below give T cell receptor beta chains drawn from one sample of a study of blood T cell repertoires in COVID-19. Produced via immunoSEQ multiplex PCR; TCRdb's table is partial and in-frame only. The sample shows tens of thousands of clones, about 80% of them seen only once. Sequenced sample: peripheral blood. The receptors come from a human donor in a cohort sampled during active COVID-19. The CDR3 runs from the conserved cysteine through the conserved F or W. The D gene is left open where the match is weak. Clone size is not always given. Where it is, it says once, few, many or a class for expanded clones.

TRBV11-3,13,-,-,TRBJ2-3,CASSKDWTDTQYF,TGTGCCAGCAGCAAAGACTGGACAGATACGCAGTATTTT
TRBV30,13,-,-,TRBJ1-6,CAHSRGINSPLHF,TGTGCCCATAGTCGGGGAATTAATTCACCCCTCCACTTT
TRBV25-1,14,-,-,TRBJ2-7,CASSGGGRLYEQYF,TGTGCCAGCAGTGGCGGGGGCAGACTCTACGAGCAGTACTTC
TRBV7-9,16,TRBD2,-,TRBJ2-5,CASSFLSGGPGETQYF,TGTGCCAGCAGCTTTCTAAGCGGGGGACCTGGGGAGACCCAGTACTTC
TRBV20-1,11,-,-,TRBJ1-2,CSARDSGGYTF,TGCAGTGCTAGAGATTCGGGAGGCTACACCTTC
TRBV7-9,15,TRBD1,-,TRBJ2-7,CASSHPGQGRYEQYF,TGTGCCAGCAGCCATCCCGGACAGGGAAGGTACGAGCAGTACTTC
TRBV5-1,15,-,-,TRBJ1-4,CASSLEGRGSEKLFF,TGCGCCAGCAGCTTGGAGGGCAGGGGCAGTGAAAAACTGTTTTTT
TRBV11-2,13,TRBD1,-,TRBJ1-2,CASSRDRGLGYTF,TGTGCCAGCAGCCGAGACAGGGGGCTTGGCTACACCTTC
TRBV3-1/TRBV3-2,17,-,-,TRBJ2-1,CASSQRRRGIRGNEQFF,TGTGCCAGCAGCCAAAGAAGGCGGGGCATTAGGGGAAATGAGCAGTTCTTC
TRBV7-9,11,-,few,TRBJ1-1,CASSLLRGAFF,TGTGCCAGCAGCTTGCTCCGGGGAGCTTTCTTT
TRBV6-6,11,TRBD1,-,TRBJ1-1,CASSYTGGAFF,TGTGCCAGCAGTTACACAGGGGGAGCTTTCTTT
TRBV3-1/TRBV3-2,13,-,-,TRBJ2-5,CASSQAQQETQYF,TGTGCCAGCAGCCAAGCACAGCAAGAGACCCAGTACTTC
TRBV27,15,-,-,TRBJ2-3,CASSLSPLAPDTQYF,TGTGCCAGCAGTTTAAGCCCCCTAGCCCCAGATACGCAGTATTTT
TRBV10-1,13,-,-,TRBJ1-3,CASKSWFGNTIYF,TGCGCCAGCAAGAGTTGGTTTGGAAACACCATATATTTT
TRBV2,12,TRBD2,-,TRBJ2-3,CASSLPGRVLYF,TGTGCCAGCAGTTTGCCCGGGAGGGTCTTGTATTTT
TRBV10-3,15,TRBD2,once,TRBJ2-3,CAISEGLAGTDTQYF,TGTGCCATCAGTGAGGGACTAGCGGGCACAGATACGCAGTATTTT
TRBV6-5,12,-,once,TRBJ1-2,CASTRSGEGYTF,TGTGCCAGCACTCGTTCGGGGGAGGGCTACACCTTC
TRBV19,13,TRBD1,-,TRBJ1-2,CASSHGTGYGYTF,TGTGCCAGTAGTCACGGGACAGGCTATGGCTACACCTTC
TRBV30,11,-,few,TRBJ1-1,CAWSEGRHAFF,TGTGCCTGGAGTGAGGGGCGGCATGCTTTCTTT
TRBV28,12,-,-,TRBJ1-5,CASSESNQPQHF,TGTGCCAGCAGTGAGAGTAATCAGCCCCAGCATTTT
TRBV19,12,-,once,TRBJ2-6,CASTGGANVLTF,TGTGCCAGTACAGGGGGGGCCAACGTCCTGACTTTC
TRBV24-1,14,-,once,TRBJ1-3,CATSDSGSGNTIYF,TGTGCCACCAGTGATTCAGGCTCTGGAAACACCATATATTTT
TRBV5-1,15,TRBD1,-,TRBJ1-4,CASSLAGDRPRELFF,TGCGCCAGCAGCTTGGCTGGGGACAGGCCACGGGAACTGTTTTTT
TRBV30,14,-,once,TRBJ2-1,CAWTRGLDYNEQFF,TGTGCCTGGACTAGAGGGCTAGACTACAATGAGCAGTTCTTC
TRBV19,15,-,once,TRBJ1-4,CASSIRSETNEKLFF,TGTGCCAGTAGTATTAGATCCGAAACTAATGAAAAACTGTTTTTT
TRBV10-3,17,-,-,TRBJ1-3,CAISESGVGYSGNTIYF,TGTGCCATCAGTGAGTCAGGGGTGGGCTACTCTGGAAACACCATATATTTT
TRBV4-2,17,-,-,TRBJ1-5,CASSQAKDSLGNQPQHF,TGTGCCAGCAGCCAAGCTAAGGACTCCTTGGGCAATCAGCCCCAGCATTTT